The source of this T cell receptor beta chain is a study of T-cell reconstitution after alpha-beta-depleted transplantation in children. CDR1 is DFQATT and CDR2 is SNEGSKA in the germline V gene (reference sequence). The CDR3 is 11 residues long. The V and J ends lost 3 bases and 9 bases respectively, with 9 bases between them. In its sample, this clonotype was seen a few times. Unique molecular identifiers were built into the TCRbeta library. MiXCR, run by TCRdb on the PCR reads, gives a single entry per CDR3 protein. The sample includes about 830,000 distinct CDR3 sequences, approximately 15% of them seen just once.

The sample consisted of PBMCs, mostly from graft donor cells, taken 360 days after TCRalphabeta/CD19-depleted stem cell transplant. The receptor was derived from a male patient younger than 18 who had a stem cell transplant for acute lymphoblastic leukemia, so the T cells may come from the graft donor. The chain joins TRBV20-1 to TRBJ2-1; D is uncertain. CDR3 DNA sequence: TGCAGTGCTAGGCCGGACGGTGAGCAGTTCTTC. Amino acids: CSARPDGEQFF.